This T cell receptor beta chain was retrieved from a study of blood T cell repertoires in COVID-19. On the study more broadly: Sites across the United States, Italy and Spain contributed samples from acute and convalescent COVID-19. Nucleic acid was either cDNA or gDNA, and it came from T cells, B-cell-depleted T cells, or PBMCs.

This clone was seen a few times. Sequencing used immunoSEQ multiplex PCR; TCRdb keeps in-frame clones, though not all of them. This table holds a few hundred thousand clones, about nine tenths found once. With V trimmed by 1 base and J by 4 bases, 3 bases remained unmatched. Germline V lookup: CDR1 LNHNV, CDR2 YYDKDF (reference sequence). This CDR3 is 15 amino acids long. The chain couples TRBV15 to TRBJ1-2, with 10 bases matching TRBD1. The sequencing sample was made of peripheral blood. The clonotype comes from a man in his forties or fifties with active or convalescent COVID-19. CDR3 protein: CATSRGDRGPYGYTF. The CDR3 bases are TGTGCCACCAGCAGAGGGGACAGGGGTCCCTATGGCTACACCTTC.